This T cell receptor (beta chain) was found in a study of cytomegalovirus exposure and HLA in healthy donors. The overall study: Earlier work reported 117 million unique TCR beta sequences from 180 million or so T cells. Inside one of the first data releases sat about 85 million unique TCRs taken from HLA-typed donors.

In the PCR, 60 Vbeta and 13 Jbeta primers were used. Sequenced by immunoSEQ multiplex PCR; TCRdb stores in-frame clones only, minus some. The table has 150,000 to 200,000 clones, 65% to 85% seen once. Germline V CDR1 and CDR2: SGHDT, YYEEEE. With 4 bases removed from V and 2 bases from J, the gap between germline ends came to 18 bases. CDR3 length: 16 amino acids. This clonotype originated in a girl under 18 in good health and CMV-seropositive. The chain combines TRBV5-6 with TRBJ1-2, with no clear D. The material sequenced was PBMCs. The CDR3 loop reads CASSLTPGPLNYGYTF. As DNA, the CDR3 is TGTGCCAGCAGCCTAACTCCGGGTCCGCTAAACTATGGCTACACCTTC.